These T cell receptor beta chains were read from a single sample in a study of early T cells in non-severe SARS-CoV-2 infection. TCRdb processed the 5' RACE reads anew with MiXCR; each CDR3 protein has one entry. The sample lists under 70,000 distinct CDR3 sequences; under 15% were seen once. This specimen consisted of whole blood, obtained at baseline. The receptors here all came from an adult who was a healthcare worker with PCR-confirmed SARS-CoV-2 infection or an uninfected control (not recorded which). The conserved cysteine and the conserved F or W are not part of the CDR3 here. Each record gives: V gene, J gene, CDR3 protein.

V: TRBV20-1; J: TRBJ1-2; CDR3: SARQLGQDNYGYT
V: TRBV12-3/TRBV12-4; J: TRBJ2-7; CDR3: ASSLRAPEQY
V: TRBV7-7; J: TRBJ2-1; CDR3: ASSQTGSNNEQF
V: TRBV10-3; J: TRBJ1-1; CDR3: AISGGQGGTEAF
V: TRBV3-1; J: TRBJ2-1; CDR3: ASSQGGLAGMGERF
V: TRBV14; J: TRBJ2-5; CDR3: ASSQFEETQY
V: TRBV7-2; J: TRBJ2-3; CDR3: ASSSTDTQY
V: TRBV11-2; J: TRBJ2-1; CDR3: ASSLMLPQNNEQF
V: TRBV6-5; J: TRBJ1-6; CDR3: ASSQDRGDQSSYNSPLH
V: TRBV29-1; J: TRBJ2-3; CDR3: SVGTSGGSTDTQY
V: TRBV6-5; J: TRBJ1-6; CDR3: ASSYGGQLVNSPLH
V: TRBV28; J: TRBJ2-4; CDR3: ASSLESLAKTIQY
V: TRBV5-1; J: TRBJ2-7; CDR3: ASSFWAGGTYEQY
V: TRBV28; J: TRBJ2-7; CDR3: ASTQPSSYEQY
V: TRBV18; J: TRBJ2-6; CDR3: ASRRGTYSGANVLT
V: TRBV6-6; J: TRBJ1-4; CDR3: ASSYTGTEGNEKLF
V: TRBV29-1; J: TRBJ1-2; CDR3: SVDRDRKGYGYT
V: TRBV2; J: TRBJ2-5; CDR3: ASSEQGDQETQY
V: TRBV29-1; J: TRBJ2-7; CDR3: SVASGNSYEQY
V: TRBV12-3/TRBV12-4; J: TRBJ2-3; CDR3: ASSTLAGAADTQY
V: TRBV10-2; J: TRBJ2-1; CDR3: ASSEYRGYYNEQF
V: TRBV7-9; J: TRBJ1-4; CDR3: ASSLATGEYEKLF
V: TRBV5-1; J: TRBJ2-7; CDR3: ASSLDPSGGQY
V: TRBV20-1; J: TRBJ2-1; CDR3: SATRPGVSYNEQF
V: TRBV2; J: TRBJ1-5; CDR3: ASRGVNQPQH
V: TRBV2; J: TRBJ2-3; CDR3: ASSVQGQTDTQY
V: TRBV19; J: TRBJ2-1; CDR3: ASRDGRANEQF
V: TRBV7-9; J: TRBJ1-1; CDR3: ASSPQGRTEAF
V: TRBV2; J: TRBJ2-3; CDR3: ASHPTGIAPDTQY
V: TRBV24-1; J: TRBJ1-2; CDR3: ATGDGRGLAYGYT
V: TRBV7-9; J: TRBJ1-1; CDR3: ASSLGDRVNTEAF
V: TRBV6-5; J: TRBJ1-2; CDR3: ASSYGEKMDGYT
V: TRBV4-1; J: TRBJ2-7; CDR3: ASSQDGTYKYEQY
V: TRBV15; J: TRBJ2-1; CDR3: ATTPGTRSYNEQF
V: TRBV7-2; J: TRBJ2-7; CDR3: ASSSTGTYVSYEQY
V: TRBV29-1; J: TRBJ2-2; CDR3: SVARGTGELF
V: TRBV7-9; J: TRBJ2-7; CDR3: ATNSPGLAGDGQY
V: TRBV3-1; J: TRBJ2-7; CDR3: ASSQTTRTYEQY
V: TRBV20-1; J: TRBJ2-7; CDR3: SAPQAGGDEQY
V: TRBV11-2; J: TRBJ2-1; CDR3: ASSSHRGRSYNEQF
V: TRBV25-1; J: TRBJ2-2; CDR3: ASSVTGELF
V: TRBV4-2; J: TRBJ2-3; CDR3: ASSQEGHTTDTQY
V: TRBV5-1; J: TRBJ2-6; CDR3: ASSSPGLSLGANVLT
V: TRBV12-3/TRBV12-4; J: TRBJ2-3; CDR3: ASRIGLFSTDTQY